The rows below give T cell receptor beta chains drawn from one sample of a study of shared clonotypes between healthy human individuals. The method was immunoSEQ multiplex PCR; TCRdb's version includes in-frame clones alone and lacks a portion of them. Altogether 1,500,000 or so clones are present, approximately 97% being singletons, with the ten largest covering roughly 1.2%. What was sequenced was naive CD4+ T cells sorted from blood. The source of these receptors is a man between 25 and 39 years old in good health. The CDR3 runs from the conserved cysteine through the conserved F or W. Each record gives: CDR3 DNA, CDR3 protein, V gene, D gene, clone size, J gene. A D gene is named only where the DNA matches it firmly. Only some rows state a clone size, as once, few, many or a class for expanded clones.

CDR3nt: TGTGCCAGCAGGTATGGACTAGCGGGAGATACGCAGTATTTT; CDR3aa: CASRYGLAGDTQYF; v_gene: TRBV5-5; d_gene: TRBD2; abundance: -; j_gene: TRBJ2-3
CDR3nt: TGTGCCAGTAGCGCGGGGGGCTCACCTATCTATGGCTACACCTTC; CDR3aa: CASSAGGSPIYGYTF; v_gene: TRBV19; d_gene: -; abundance: once; j_gene: TRBJ1-2
CDR3nt: TGTGCCACCAGCAGAGGCCCAGGACGGGGAAACACCGGGGAGCTGTTTTTT; CDR3aa: CATSRGPGRGNTGELFF; v_gene: TRBV15; d_gene: -; abundance: -; j_gene: TRBJ2-2
CDR3nt: TGTGCCAGCTCAAAGGACAGGGGTTTTGGTAATGAGCAGTTCTTC; CDR3aa: CASSKDRGFGNEQFF; v_gene: TRBV18; d_gene: TRBD1; abundance: -; j_gene: TRBJ2-1
CDR3nt: TGTGCCAGCAGCCCGGGACAGGGGGCGGGCGAGCAGTACTTC; CDR3aa: CASSPGQGAGEQYF; v_gene: TRBV7-3; d_gene: TRBD1; abundance: -; j_gene: TRBJ2-7
CDR3nt: TGTGCCAGCAGTGATCATGCAGGGGCGGAAAACATTCAGTACTTC; CDR3aa: CASSDHAGAENIQYF; v_gene: TRBV2; d_gene: -; abundance: -; j_gene: TRBJ2-4
CDR3nt: TGTGCCAGCAGTTTAGTGATCAATGAGCAGTTCTTC; CDR3aa: CASSLVINEQFF; v_gene: TRBV28; d_gene: -; abundance: -; j_gene: TRBJ2-1
CDR3nt: TGTGCCAGTAGATTGCGCCATGTGGATAACACTGAAGCTTTCTTT; CDR3aa: CASRLRHVDNTEAFF; v_gene: TRBV19; d_gene: -; abundance: -; j_gene: TRBJ1-1
CDR3nt: TGTGCCAGCGGTACAGGGGGCGCTTTGAATAGCAATCAGCCCCAGCATTTT; CDR3aa: CASGTGGALNSNQPQHF; v_gene: TRBV28; d_gene: TRBD1; abundance: -; j_gene: TRBJ1-5
CDR3nt: TGTGCCAGTAGGGTGAGAGGGAGTGAGCAGTTCTTC; CDR3aa: CASRVRGSEQFF; v_gene: TRBV19; d_gene: -; abundance: -; j_gene: TRBJ2-1
CDR3nt: TGTGCCAGCAGCTTAGGAGCCCCAATCGACCTGCGCACAGATACGCAGTATTTT; CDR3aa: CASSLGAPIDLRTDTQYF; v_gene: TRBV11-2; d_gene: -; abundance: -; j_gene: TRBJ2-3
CDR3nt: TGTGCCAGCAGCTTCGGGTCAGGGCTCGCCAAAAACATTCAGTACTTC; CDR3aa: CASSFGSGLAKNIQYF; v_gene: TRBV5-5; d_gene: -; abundance: -; j_gene: TRBJ2-4
CDR3nt: TGCAGCGATTCGGGACTAGCGGACTGTAACACCGGGGAGCTGTTTTTT; CDR3aa: CSDSGLADCNTGELFF; v_gene: TRBV29-1; d_gene: TRBD2; abundance: -; j_gene: TRBJ2-2
CDR3nt: TGTGCCAGCAGCTTGGTCGGGCAGGGCCCGGCTTTCTTT; CDR3aa: CASSLVGQGPAFF; v_gene: TRBV5-4; d_gene: -; abundance: -; j_gene: TRBJ1-1
CDR3nt: TGTGCCTGGGTAGATAGTGGCGGGGAGACCCAGTACTTC; CDR3aa: CAWVDSGGETQYF; v_gene: TRBV30; d_gene: -; abundance: -; j_gene: TRBJ2-5
CDR3nt: TGTGCCAGCAGCCCCCAGGGACAGCTCTACAATGAGCAGTTCTTC; CDR3aa: CASSPQGQLYNEQFF; v_gene: TRBV7-9; d_gene: TRBD1; abundance: -; j_gene: TRBJ2-1
CDR3nt: TGCGCCAGCAGTGGTGGGATCCTCACCGGGGAGCTGTTTTTT; CDR3aa: CASSGGILTGELFF; v_gene: TRBV10-2; d_gene: -; abundance: -; j_gene: TRBJ2-2
CDR3nt: TGTGCCAGCGGGCGACAGTCACCCATGAACACTGAAGCTTTCTTT; CDR3aa: CASGRQSPMNTEAFF; v_gene: TRBV6-5; d_gene: -; abundance: -; j_gene: TRBJ1-1
CDR3nt: TGTGCCAGCAGTCATCGTGGGGAAAATGGCTACACCTTC; CDR3aa: CASSHRGENGYTF; v_gene: TRBV7-8; d_gene: -; abundance: -; j_gene: TRBJ1-2
CDR3nt: TGTGCCAGCAGCGTCACGGGACAAACCTACGAGCAGTACTTC; CDR3aa: CASSVTGQTYEQYF; v_gene: TRBV9; d_gene: -; abundance: -; j_gene: TRBJ2-7
CDR3nt: TGTGCCATCAGTGAGTCTGCTAGCGGCGGCTACAATGAGCAGTTCTTC; CDR3aa: CAISESASGGYNEQFF; v_gene: TRBV10-3; d_gene: TRBD2; abundance: -; j_gene: TRBJ2-1
CDR3nt: TGTGCCAGCAGTAGGTTTACTGGAAACACCATATATTTT; CDR3aa: CASSRFTGNTIYF; v_gene: TRBV28; d_gene: -; abundance: -; j_gene: TRBJ1-3
CDR3nt: TGTGCCACAGGACGGATAGACTCTGGGGCCAACGTCCTGACTTTC; CDR3aa: CATGRIDSGANVLTF; v_gene: TRBV10-3; d_gene: -; abundance: -; j_gene: TRBJ2-6
CDR3nt: TGTGCCAGCAGCTTAGCTCCACAGGGAGAGACCCAGTACTTC; CDR3aa: CASSLAPQGETQYF; v_gene: TRBV7-2; d_gene: -; abundance: -; j_gene: TRBJ2-5
CDR3nt: TGTGCCAGCAGTTATTCCGGGCCCCGAGGGGCTGAAGCTTTCTTT; CDR3aa: CASSYSGPRGAEAFF; v_gene: TRBV6-5; d_gene: -; abundance: -; j_gene: TRBJ1-1
CDR3nt: TGCGCCAGCAGTGGAGGATTAAGCACAGATACGCAGTATTTT; CDR3aa: CASSGGLSTDTQYF; v_gene: TRBV10-2; d_gene: -; abundance: once; j_gene: TRBJ2-3
CDR3nt: TGTGCCAGCTCACCAAGGGGGGCGAACATGAACACTGAAGCTTTCTTT; CDR3aa: CASSPRGANMNTEAFF; v_gene: TRBV18; d_gene: -; abundance: -; j_gene: TRBJ1-1
CDR3nt: TGTGCCAGCACCCCCGGGGGGCAGGGGGGAGATACGCAGTATTTT; CDR3aa: CASTPGGQGGDTQYF; v_gene: TRBV28; d_gene: -; abundance: -; j_gene: TRBJ2-3
CDR3nt: TGTGCCAGCAGCCAGGATGGAGGACGCACAGATACGCAGTATTTT; CDR3aa: CASSQDGGRTDTQYF; v_gene: TRBV7-3; d_gene: -; abundance: -; j_gene: TRBJ2-3
CDR3nt: TGCAGCGTTGCGGGAGACATCAGCTCCTACGAGCAGTACTTC; CDR3aa: CSVAGDISSYEQYF; v_gene: TRBV29-1; d_gene: -; abundance: -; j_gene: TRBJ2-7
CDR3nt: TGCGCCAGCAGGAGACAACCCCGGGCGTTGGGAGAGACCCAGTACTTC; CDR3aa: CASRRQPRALGETQYF; v_gene: TRBV5-1; d_gene: -; abundance: -; j_gene: TRBJ2-5